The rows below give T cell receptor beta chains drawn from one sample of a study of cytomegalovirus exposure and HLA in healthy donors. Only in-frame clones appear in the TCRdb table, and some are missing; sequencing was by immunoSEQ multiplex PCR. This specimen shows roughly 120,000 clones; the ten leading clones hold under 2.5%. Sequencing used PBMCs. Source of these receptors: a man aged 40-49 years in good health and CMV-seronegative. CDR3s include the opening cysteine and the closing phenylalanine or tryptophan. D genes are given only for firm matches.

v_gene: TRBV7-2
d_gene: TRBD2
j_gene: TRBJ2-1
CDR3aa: CASSFVTGGIAEQFF
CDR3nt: TGTGCCAGCAGCTTTGTGACGGGAGGAATCGCTGAGCAGTTCTTC

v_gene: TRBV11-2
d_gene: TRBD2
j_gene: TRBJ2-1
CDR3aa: CASSLALAGGENEQFF
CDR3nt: TGTGCCAGCAGCTTAGCTCTAGCGGGAGGAGAAAATGAGCAGTTCTTC

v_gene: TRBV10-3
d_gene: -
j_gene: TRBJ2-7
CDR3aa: CAIRAGGTTYEQYF
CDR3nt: TGTGCCATCAGGGCCGGGGGGACAACCTACGAGCAGTACTTC

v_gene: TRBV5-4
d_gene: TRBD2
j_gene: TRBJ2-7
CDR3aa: CASSSLAGGAYEQYF
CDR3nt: TGTGCCAGCAGCTCACTAGCGGGAGGAGCGTACGAGCAGTACTTC

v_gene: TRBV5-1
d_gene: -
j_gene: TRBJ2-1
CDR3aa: CASSLEGLPNYNEQFF
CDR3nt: TGCGCCAGCAGCTTGGAGGGACTCCCCAATTACAATGAGCAGTTCTTC

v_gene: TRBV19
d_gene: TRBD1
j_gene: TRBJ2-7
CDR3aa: CASSRGTGISYEQYF
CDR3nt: TGTGCCAGTAGTCGTGGGACAGGGATATCCTACGAGCAGTACTTC

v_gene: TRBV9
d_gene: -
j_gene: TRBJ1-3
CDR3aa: CASSVDGWGTGNTIYF
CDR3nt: TGTGCCAGCAGCGTAGATGGTTGGGGCACTGGAAACACCATATATTTT

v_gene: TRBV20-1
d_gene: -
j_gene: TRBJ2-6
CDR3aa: CSASGANVLTF
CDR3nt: TGCAGTGCGAGCGGGGCCAACGTCCTGACTTTC

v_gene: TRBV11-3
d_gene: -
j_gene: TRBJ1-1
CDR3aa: CATGQTNTEAFF
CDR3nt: TGTGCCACCGGACAGACGAACACTGAAGCTTTCTTT

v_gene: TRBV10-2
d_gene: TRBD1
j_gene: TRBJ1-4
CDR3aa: CASSLGQLGSEKLFF
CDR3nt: TGCGCCAGCAGTCTGGGACAGCTAGGGTCCGAAAAACTGTTTTTT

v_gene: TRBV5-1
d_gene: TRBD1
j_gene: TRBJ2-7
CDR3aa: CASSLLPGGYEQYF
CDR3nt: TGCGCCAGCAGCCTTCTGCCAGGGGGCTACGAGCAGTACTTC

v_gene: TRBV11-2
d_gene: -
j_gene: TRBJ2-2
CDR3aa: CASSFGLDTGELFF
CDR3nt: TGTGCCAGCAGCTTCGGACTCGACACCGGGGAGCTGTTTTTT

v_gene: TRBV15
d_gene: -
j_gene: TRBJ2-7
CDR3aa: CATADSYEQYF
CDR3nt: TGTGCCACCGCGGACAGCTACGAGCAGTACTTC

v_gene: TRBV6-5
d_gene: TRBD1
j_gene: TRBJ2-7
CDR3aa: CASSYGRQGPYEQYF
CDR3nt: TGTGCCAGCAGTTACGGTAGACAGGGTCCCTACGAGCAGTACTTC

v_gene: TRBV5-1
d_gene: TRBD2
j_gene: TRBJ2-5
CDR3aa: CASSRTSGTQETQYF
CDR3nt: TGCGCCAGCAGCAGGACTAGCGGCACTCAAGAGACCCAGTACTTC

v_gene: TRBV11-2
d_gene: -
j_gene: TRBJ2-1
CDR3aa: CASSLERSEQFF
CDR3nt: TGTGCCAGCAGCTTAGAACGTAGCGAGCAGTTCTTC

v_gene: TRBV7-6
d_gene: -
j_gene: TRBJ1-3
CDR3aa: CASSSGLSGNTIYF
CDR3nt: TGTGCCAGCAGCTCGGGACTATCTGGAAACACCATATATTTT

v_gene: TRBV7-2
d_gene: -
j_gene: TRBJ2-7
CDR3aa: CASSLVSGSSYEQYF
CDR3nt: TGTGCCAGCAGCTTAGTCAGCGGCAGCTCCTACGAGCAGTACTTC

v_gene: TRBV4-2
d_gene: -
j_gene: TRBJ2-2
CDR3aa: CASSQGGLALTGELFF
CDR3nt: TGTGCCAGCAGCCAAGGCGGCCTGGCCCTCACCGGGGAGCTGTTTTTT

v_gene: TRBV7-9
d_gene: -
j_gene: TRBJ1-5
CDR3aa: CASSNRGNQPQHF
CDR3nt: TGTGCCAGTTCGAACAGAGGCAATCAGCCCCAGCATTTT

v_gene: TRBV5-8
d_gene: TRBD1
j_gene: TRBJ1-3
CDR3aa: CASSFRGFGNTIYF
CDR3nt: TGTGCCAGCAGCTTCAGGGGGTTCGGAAACACCATATATTTT

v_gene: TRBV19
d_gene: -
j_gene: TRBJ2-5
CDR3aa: CASSIVAEHPIEETQYF
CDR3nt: TGTGCCAGTAGTATCGTAGCGGAGCACCCTATTGAAGAGACCCAGTACTTC

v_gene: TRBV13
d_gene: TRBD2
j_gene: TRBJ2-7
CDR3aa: CASSRPDSGLAGEQYF
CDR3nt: TGTGCCAGCAGCCGACCCGATAGCGGGTTGGCGGGCGAGCAGTACTTC

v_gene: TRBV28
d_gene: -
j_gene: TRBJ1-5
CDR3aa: CASNARGSSQHF
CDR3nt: TGTGCCAGCAACGCTAGGGGGTCTTCCCAGCATTTT

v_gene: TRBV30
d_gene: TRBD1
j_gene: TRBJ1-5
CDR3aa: CAWSVQGYGDRGNQPQHF
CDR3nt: TGTGCCTGGAGTGTACAAGGATATGGGGACAGGGGTAATCAGCCCCAGCATTTT

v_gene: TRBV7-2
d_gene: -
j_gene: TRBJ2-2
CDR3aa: CASSLVAFTGELFF
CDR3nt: TGTGCCAGCAGCTTAGTGGCTTTCACCGGGGAGCTGTTTTTT

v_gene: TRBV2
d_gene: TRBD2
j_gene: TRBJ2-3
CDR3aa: CASRKELAGTSTDTQYF
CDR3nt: TGTGCCAGCAGAAAGGAACTAGCGGGAACTAGCACAGATACGCAGTATTTT

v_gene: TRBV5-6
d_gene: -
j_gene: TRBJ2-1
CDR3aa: CASSLGPNEQFF
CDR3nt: TGTGCCAGCAGCTTGGGGCCGAATGAGCAGTTCTTC

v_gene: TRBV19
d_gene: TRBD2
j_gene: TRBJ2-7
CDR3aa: CASSSQTSGGSYEQYF
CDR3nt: TGTGCCAGTAGCTCTCAGACTAGCGGGGGCTCCTACGAGCAGTACTTC

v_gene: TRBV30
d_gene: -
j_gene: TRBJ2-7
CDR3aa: CAWSNIEQYF
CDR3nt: TGTGCCTGGAGTAATATCGAGCAGTACTTC

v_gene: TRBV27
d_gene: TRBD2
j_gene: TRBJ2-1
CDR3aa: CASSLAGGAYNEQFF
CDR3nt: TGTGCCAGCAGTCTAGCGGGGGGGGCCTACAATGAGCAGTTCTTC

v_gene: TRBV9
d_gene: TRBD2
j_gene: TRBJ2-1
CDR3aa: CASSAGASGGNEQFF
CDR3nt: TGTGCCAGCAGCGCTGGGGCTAGCGGGGGGAATGAGCAGTTCTTC

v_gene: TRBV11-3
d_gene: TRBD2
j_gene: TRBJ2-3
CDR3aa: CASSLGGGSGTDTQYF
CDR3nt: TGTGCCAGCAGCTTAGGCGGCGGGAGTGGAACAGATACGCAGTATTTT

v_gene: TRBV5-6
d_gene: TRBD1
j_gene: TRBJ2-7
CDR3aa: CASSPGTVLIYEQYF
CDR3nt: TGTGCCAGCAGCCCTGGGACAGTCCTTATCTACGAGCAGTACTTC

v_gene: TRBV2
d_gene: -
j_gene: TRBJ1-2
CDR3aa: CASRDLRVGYTF
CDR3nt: TGTGCCAGCAGGGATCTCAGGGTTGGCTACACCTTC

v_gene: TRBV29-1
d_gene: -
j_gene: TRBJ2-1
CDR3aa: CSAGRVSYNEQFF
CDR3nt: TGCAGCGCCGGGCGGGTCTCCTACAATGAGCAGTTCTTC

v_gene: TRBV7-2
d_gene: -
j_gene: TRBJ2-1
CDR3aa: CASSSSASSYNEQFF
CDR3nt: TGTGCCAGCAGCTCTAGCGCGAGCTCCTACAATGAGCAGTTCTTC

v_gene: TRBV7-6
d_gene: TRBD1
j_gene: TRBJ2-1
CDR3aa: CASSLVTGDYNEQFF
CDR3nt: TGTGCCAGCAGCTTAGTAACAGGGGACTACAATGAGCAGTTCTTC

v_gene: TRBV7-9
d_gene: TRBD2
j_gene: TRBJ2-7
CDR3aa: CASSLAGLAGYQYF
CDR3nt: TGTGCCAGCAGCTTAGCGGGACTAGCGGGATATCAGTACTTC

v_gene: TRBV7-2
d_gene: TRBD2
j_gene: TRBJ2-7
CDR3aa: CASSLRGGTSYEQYF
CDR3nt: TGTGCCAGCAGCCTACGCGGGGGTACCTCCTACGAGCAGTACTTC

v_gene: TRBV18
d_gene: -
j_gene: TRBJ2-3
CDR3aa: CASSPLGSGGSTDTQYF
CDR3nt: TGTGCCAGCTCACCGTTGGGCAGTGGGGGGTCCACAGATACGCAGTATTTT

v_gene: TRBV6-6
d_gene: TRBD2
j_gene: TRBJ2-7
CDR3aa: CASGQAGGAYEQYF
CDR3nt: TGTGCCAGCGGACAAGCGGGAGGCGCCTACGAGCAGTACTTC

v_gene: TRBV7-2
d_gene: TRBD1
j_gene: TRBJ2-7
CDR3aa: CASSLSTGSYEQYF
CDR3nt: TGTGCCAGCAGCTTATCGACAGGGTCCTACGAGCAGTACTTC

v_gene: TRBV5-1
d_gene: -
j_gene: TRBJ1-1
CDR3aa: CASSPWGQNTEAFF
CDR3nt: TGCGCCAGCAGCCCTTGGGGACAGAACACTGAAGCTTTCTTT

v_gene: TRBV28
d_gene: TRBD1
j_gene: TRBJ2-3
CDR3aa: CASSFRGSRGDTQYF
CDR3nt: TGTGCCAGCAGTTTCAGGGGGAGCAGGGGAGATACGCAGTATTTT

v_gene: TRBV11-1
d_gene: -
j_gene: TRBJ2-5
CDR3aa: CASSLRLTQETQYF
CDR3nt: TGTGCCAGCAGCCTCCGACTGACCCAAGAGACCCAGTACTTC

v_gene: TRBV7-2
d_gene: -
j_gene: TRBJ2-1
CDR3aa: CASSLEVNYEQFF
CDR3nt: TGTGCCAGCAGCTTAGAAGTGAACTATGAGCAGTTCTTC

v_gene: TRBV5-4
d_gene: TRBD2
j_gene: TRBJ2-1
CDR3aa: CASSLTSGGPSEQFF
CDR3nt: TGTGCCAGCAGCTTGACTAGCGGTGGCCCAAGTGAGCAGTTCTTC

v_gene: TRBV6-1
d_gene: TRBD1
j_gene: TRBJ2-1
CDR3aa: CASRTDRGWNEQFF
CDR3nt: TGTGCCAGCAGGACGGACAGGGGTTGGAATGAGCAGTTCTTC

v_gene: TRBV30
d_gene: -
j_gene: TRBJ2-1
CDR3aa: CAWSVRRGWDNEQFF
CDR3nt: TGTGCCTGGAGTGTACGGCGCGGGTGGGACAATGAGCAGTTCTTC

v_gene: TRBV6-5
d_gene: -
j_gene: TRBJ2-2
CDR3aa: CASSYGDGTGELFF
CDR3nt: TGTGCCAGCAGTTACGGAGACGGTACCGGGGAGCTGTTTTTT

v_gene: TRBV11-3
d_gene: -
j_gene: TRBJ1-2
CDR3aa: CASSREGLYGYTF
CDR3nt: TGTGCCAGCAGCAGGGAGGGACTCTATGGCTACACCTTC

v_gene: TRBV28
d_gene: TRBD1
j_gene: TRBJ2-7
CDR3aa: CASSEPGQSYEQYF
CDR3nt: TGTGCCAGCAGTGAGCCGGGACAGAGCTACGAGCAGTACTTC

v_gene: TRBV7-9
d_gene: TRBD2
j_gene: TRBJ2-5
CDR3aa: CASSSSGSEETQYF
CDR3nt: TGTGCCAGCAGCTCGAGCGGGAGCGAAGAGACCCAGTACTTC

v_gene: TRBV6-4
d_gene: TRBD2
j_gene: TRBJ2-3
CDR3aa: CASSEQREGPQYF
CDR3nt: TGTGCCAGCAGTGAGCAGCGGGAGGGCCCGCAGTATTTT